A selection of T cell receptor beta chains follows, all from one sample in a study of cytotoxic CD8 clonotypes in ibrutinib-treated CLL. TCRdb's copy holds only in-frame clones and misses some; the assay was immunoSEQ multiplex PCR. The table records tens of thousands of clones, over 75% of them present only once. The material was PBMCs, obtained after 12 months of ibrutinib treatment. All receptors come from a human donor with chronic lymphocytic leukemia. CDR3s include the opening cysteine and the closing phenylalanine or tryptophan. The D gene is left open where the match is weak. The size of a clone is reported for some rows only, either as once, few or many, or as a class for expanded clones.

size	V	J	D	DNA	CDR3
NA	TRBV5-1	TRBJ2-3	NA	TGCGCCAGCAGCACCGAGGGTAGCACAGATACGCAGTATTTT	CASSTEGSTDTQYF
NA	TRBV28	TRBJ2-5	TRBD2	TGTGCCAGCAGTCTATCGGGACTAGCGGGGGGGGAGACCCAGTACTTC	CASSLSGLAGGETQYF
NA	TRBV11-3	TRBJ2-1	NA	TGTGCCAGCAGCTTAGCTTGGGAGCAGTTCTTC	CASSLAWEQFF
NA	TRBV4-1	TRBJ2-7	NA	TGCGCCAGCAGCCAAGAGTGGCTAGACTTTTACGAGCAGTACTTC	CASSQEWLDFYEQYF
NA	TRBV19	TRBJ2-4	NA	TGTGCCAGTAGTAACAGGGGAGGCATTCAGTACTTC	CASSNRGGIQYF
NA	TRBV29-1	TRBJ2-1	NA	TGCAGCGTTGTACCGGGACAACTTTACAATGAGCAGTTCTTC	CSVVPGQLYNEQFF
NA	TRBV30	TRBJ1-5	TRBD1	TGTGCCTGGGCGCCAGACAGGGAAGATCAGCCCCAGCATTTT	CAWAPDREDQPQHF
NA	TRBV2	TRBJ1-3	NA	TGTGCCAGCAGTGAACAAGGACAGTTCTCTGGAAACACCATATATTTT	CASSEQGQFSGNTIYF
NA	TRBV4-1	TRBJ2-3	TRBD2	TGCGCCAGCAGCCAAGGAGGACTAGCTACGGCATACACAGATACGCAGTATTTT	CASSQGGLATAYTDTQYF
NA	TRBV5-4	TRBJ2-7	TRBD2	TGTGCCAGCAGCCCTGGACTAGCGGGAGGCCCGCCGGACGAGCAGTACTTC	CASSPGLAGGPPDEQYF
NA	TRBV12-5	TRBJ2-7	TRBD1	TGTGCTAGTGGTTTGGACAGGGGCTACGAGCAGTACTTC	CASGLDRGYEQYF
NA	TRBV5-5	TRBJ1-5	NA	TGTGCCAGCAGCTCACAATTCCCGGGGGATAGCAATCAGCCCCAGCATTTT	CASSSQFPGDSNQPQHF
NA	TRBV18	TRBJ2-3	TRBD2	TGTGCCAGCTCATCCGGACTAGCAGCTAGCACAGATACGCAGTATTTT	CASSSGLAASTDTQYF
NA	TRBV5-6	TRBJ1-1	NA	TGTGCCAGCAGCTTGCCAACAGGGAACACTGAAGCTTTCTTT	CASSLPTGNTEAFF
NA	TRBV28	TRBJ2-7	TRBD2	TGTGCCAGCAAAGCTAGCGGGAGGGCCTACGAGCAGTACTTC	CASKASGRAYEQYF
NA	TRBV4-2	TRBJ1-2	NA	TGTGCCAGCAGCCCCCCCGTGGGAAAGTGGAACAATGGCTACACCTTC	CASSPPVGKWNNGYTF
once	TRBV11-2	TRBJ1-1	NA	TGTGCCAGCAGCTTCGGGGGGGCGAACACTGAAGCTTTCTTT	CASSFGGANTEAFF
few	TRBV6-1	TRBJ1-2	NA	TGTGCCAGCAGTGAAGGGGCTAACTATGGCTACACCTTC	CASSEGANYGYTF
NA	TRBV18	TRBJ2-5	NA	TGTGCCAGCTCACGACAACAGGGTTGGGAGACCCAGTACTTC	CASSRQQGWETQYF
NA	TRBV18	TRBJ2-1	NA	TGTGCCAGCTCACCTGTCGGGGGGCCGGAGTTCTTC	CASSPVGGPEFF
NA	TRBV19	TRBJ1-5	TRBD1	TGTGCCAGTAGTAGGCCCGGACAGGCCCCCAATCAGCCCCAGCATTTT	CASSRPGQAPNQPQHF
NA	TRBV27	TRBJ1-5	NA	TGTGCCAGCAGTCCCCGTTCGAATCAGCCCCAGCATTTT	CASSPRSNQPQHF
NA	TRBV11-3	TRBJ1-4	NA	TGTGCCAGCAGCCTGAGGGGATTAACTAATGAAAAACTGTTTTTT	CASSLRGLTNEKLFF
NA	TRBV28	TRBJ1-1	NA	TGTGCCAGCAGTTTACCGGTCTGGAACACTGAAGCTTTCTTT	CASSLPVWNTEAFF
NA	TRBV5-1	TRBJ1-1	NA	TGCGCCAGCAGCGGTTCGTCTCTATCGAACACTGAAGCTTTCTTT	CASSGSSLSNTEAFF
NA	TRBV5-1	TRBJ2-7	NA	TGCGCCAGCAGGACCCAACCGGGGTACGAGCAGTACTTC	CASRTQPGYEQYF
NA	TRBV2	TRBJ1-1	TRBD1	TGTGCCAGTGGTTCAGACAGGGGGCTCGGTGCTGAAGCTTTCTTT	CASGSDRGLGAEAFF
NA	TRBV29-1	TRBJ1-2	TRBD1	TGCAGCGTCGACCCGGGACAGGGTAGGAATGGCTACACCTTC	CSVDPGQGRNGYTF
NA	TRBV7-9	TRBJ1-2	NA	TGTGCCAGCAGCGTGTTCGGGCCCTATGGCTACACCTTC	CASSVFGPYGYTF
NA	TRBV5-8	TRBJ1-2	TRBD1	TGTGCCAGCAGCCCAGGGGGCTTTGGGCAGGGGGCCCGTGGCTACACCTTC	CASSPGGFGQGARGYTF
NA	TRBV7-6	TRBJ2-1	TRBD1	TGTGCCAGCAGCGGAGGGACAGGGATCGATGAGCAGTTCTTC	CASSGGTGIDEQFF
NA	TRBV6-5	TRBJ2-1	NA	TGTGCCAGCAGACACGGAGGGAACGGGAATGAGCAGTTCTTC	CASRHGGNGNEQFF
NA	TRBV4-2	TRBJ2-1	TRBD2	TGTGCCAGCAGCCAAGATTCCCTAGCGGGAGGCGATGAGCAGTTCTTC	CASSQDSLAGGDEQFF
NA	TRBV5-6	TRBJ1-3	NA	TGTGCCAGCAGCTTGGTGCCGGGACACTTCTCTGGAAACACCATATATTTT	CASSLVPGHFSGNTIYF
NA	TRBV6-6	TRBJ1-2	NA	TGTGCCAGCGGTGCTCACATCGGTGGCTACACCTTC	CASGAHIGGYTF
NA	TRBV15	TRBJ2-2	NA	TGTGCCACCAGCAGAGGAGTGGACAGTCCCACCGGGGAGCTGTTTTTT	CATSRGVDSPTGELFF
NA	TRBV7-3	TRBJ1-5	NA	TGTGCCAGCAGCTCGGACACCGACCAGCCCCAGCATTTT	CASSSDTDQPQHF
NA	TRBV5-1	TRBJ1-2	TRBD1	TGCGCCAGCAGCTTGGACAGGGGGCTCGACTATGGCTACACCTTC	CASSLDRGLDYGYTF
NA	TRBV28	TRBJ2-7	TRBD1	TGTGCCAGCAGTGAAACCGGGACAGGGAGCGAGCAGTACTTC	CASSETGTGSEQYF
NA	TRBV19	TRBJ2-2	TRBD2	TGTGCCAGTAGTATTCTAGCGGGATTGAACTTCGGGGAGCTGTTTTTT	CASSILAGLNFGELFF
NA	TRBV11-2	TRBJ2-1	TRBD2	TGTGCCAGCAGCTTAGTGGCTAGCGGGAGCCTTGTAGGTGAGCAGTTCTTC	CASSLVASGSLVGEQFF
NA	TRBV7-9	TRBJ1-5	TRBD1	TGTGCCAGCAGCCAGGGACAGATCAATCAGCCCCAGCATTTT	CASSQGQINQPQHF